This T cell receptor (beta chain) was sequenced during a study of T cell changes during pregnancy in multiple sclerosis (dated by TCRdb to between 2018 and 2021). For context, the study as a whole: Changes in the T cell repertoire over the course of pregnancy were examined in this study in women with multiple sclerosis.

The protocol used for the library was the immunoSEQ multiplex PCR assay. This is the immuneACCESS table as TCRdb keeps it, with only in-frame sequences that have V and J called. A part of the clones is gone; compared with another copy, unresolved V genes explain less than half, and the rest is unexplained. For this sample the table gives under 45,000 clones, of which over 90% were detected only once. Of the sample, about 7% is held by the ten largest clones. Turning to this clone: Its antigen is currently not known. Qualities for individual bases were not recorded, and no much larger clone is one base off.

Inclusive of the bounding cysteine and phenylalanine, the CDR3 is 15 residues long. CDR3 DNA is the only sequence kept; it has 45 bases, read in frame from the first base. The germline V gene gives CDR1 as SQVTM and CDR2 as ANQGSEA. At the junction V is shortened by 0 bases and J by 3 bases, with 14 bases in between. This TCR came from a female donor with multiple sclerosis, enrolled in a pregnancy study. Sequenced here: CD8+ T cells from peripheral blood mononuclear cells, sampled in the third trimester of pregnancy. Recombination joined TRBV29-1 with TRBJ1-2; the D gene cannot be resolved reliably. CDR3 protein: CSVEDVAATDYGYTF. The DNA is as follows: TGCAGCGTTGAAGACGTTGCAGCAACAGACTATGGCTACACCTTC.